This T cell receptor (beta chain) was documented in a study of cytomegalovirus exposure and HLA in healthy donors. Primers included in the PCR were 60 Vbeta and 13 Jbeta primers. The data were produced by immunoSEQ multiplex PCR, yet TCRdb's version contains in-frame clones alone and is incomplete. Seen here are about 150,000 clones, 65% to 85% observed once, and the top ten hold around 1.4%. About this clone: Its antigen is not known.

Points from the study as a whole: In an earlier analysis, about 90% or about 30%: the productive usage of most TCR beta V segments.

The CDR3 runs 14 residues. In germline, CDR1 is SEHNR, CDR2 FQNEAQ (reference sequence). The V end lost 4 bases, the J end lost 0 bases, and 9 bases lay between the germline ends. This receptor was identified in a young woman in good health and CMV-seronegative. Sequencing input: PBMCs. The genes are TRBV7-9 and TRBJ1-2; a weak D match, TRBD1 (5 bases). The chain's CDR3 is CASSSRVSNYGYTF. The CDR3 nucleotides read TGTGCCAGCAGCTCCAGGGTCTCTAACTATGGCTACACCTTC.